The next 3 T cell receptor beta chains were all read from a single sample in a study of control samples from healthy donors and cancer patients. Clones were sequenced by immunoSEQ multiplex PCR, and TCRdb holds only the in-frame ones, with some missing. The repertoire holds roughly 400,000 clones, with 80% to 95% as singletons. The sample taken for sequencing was PBMCs. The receptors were sampled from a man in his forties or fifties with head and neck cancer.

This chain links TRBV12-3 or TRBV12-4 with TRBJ1-2, with 7 nucleotides matching TRBD1. V trimming: 5 bases; J trimming: 2 bases; junction bases outside the gene matches: 2. The length of the CDR3 is 13 residues. This CDR3 is CASSEQGNYGYTF. CDR3 in DNA: TGTGCCAGCAGTGAACAGGGGAACTATGGCTACACCTTC.

The chain is built from TRBV19 and TRBJ1-2; possibly TRBD1 for D (6 bases). CDR1 is LNHDA and CDR2 is SQIVND in the germline V gene (reference sequence). There are 15 residues in the CDR3. V was trimmed by 3 bases and J by 7 bases, leaving 18 bases between them. CDR3 loop: CASSMGGLSISGYTF. DNA of the CDR3: TGTGCCAGTAGTATGGGGGGCCTAAGTATCTCTGGCTACACCTTC.

This chain uses TRBV5-1 with TRBJ2-1; D is perhaps TRBD1 or TRBD2 (6 bases each). The V gene lost 6 bases and the J gene lost 6 bases, with 22 bases spanning the gap. This CDR3 region has 16 residues. Per germline, CDR1 SGHRS and CDR2 YFSETQ. The CDR3 DNA sequence: TGCGCCAGCACCGTGGTGGGGGGCGTAACGGCCAATGAGCAGTTCTTC. This translates into CASTVVGGVTANEQFF.